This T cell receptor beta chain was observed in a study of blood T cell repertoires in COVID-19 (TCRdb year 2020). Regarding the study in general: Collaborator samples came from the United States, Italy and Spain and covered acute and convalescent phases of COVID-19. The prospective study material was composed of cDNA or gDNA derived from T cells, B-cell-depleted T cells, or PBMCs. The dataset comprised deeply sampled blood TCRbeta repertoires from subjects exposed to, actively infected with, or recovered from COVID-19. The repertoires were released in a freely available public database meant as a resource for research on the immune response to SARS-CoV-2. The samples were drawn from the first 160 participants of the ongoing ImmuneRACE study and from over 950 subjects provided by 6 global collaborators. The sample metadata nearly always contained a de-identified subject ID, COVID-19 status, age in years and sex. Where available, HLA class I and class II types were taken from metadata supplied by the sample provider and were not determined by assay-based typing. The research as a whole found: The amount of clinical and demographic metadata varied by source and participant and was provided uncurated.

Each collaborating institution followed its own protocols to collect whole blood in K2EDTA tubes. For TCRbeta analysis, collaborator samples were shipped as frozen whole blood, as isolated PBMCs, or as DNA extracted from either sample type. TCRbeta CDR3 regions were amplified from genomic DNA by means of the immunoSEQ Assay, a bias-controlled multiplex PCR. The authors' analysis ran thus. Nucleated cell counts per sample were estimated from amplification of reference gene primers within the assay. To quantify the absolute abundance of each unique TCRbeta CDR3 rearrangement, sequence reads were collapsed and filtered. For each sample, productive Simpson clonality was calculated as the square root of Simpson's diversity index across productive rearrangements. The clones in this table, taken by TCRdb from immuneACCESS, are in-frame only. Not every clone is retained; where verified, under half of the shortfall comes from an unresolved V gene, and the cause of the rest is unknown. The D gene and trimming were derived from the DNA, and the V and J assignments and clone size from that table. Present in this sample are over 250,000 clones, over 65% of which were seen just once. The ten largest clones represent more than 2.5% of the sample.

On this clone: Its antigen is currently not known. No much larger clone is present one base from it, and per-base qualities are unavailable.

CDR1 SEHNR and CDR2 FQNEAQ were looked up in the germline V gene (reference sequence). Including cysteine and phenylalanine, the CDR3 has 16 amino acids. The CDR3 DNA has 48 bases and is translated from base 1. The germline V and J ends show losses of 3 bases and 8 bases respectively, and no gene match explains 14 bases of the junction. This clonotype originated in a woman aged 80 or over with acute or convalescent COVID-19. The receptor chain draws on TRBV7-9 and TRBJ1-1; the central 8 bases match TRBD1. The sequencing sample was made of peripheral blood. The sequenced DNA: TGTGCCAGCAGCTTTTATTCGGCCAGGGGGCGTCGAGAAGCTTTCTTT. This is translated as CASSFYSARGRREAFF.